The 19 T cell receptor beta chains listed next were all sequenced from one sample in a study of blood T cell repertoires in COVID-19. This table comes from immunoSEQ multiplex PCR, and its TCRdb copy is limited to in-frame clones, with some not included. This table holds around 180,000 clones, 89% found once. The source material was PBMCs or T cells enriched from blood (not recorded which). The receptor set was obtained from a woman between 40 and 55 years old with acute COVID-19.

The chain is built from TRBV5-1 and TRBJ2-2; 8 bases fit TRBD2. The CDR3 runs 16 residues. Germline V gene data show CDR1 as SGHRS and CDR2 as YFSETQ. Trimming cost V 0 bases and J 1 base; bases outside gene matches: 2. DNA of the CDR3: TGCGCCAGCAGCTTGGTGGCGGGAGGGAACACCGGGGAGCTGTTTTTT. Translating it yields CASSLVAGGNTGELFF.

The chain links TRBV5-1 to TRBJ1-6; 7 positions agree with TRBD1. The CDR3 loop spans 16 amino acids. Germline lookup yields CDR1 SGHRS and CDR2 YFSETQ. Trimming removed 2 bases from V and 4 bases from J; junction bases left unmatched: 6. CDR3 in DNA: TGCGCCAGCAGCTTAACTCGGGACAGTTATAATTCACCCCTCCACTTT. Its translation: CASSLTRDSYNSPLHF.

The V and J genes are TRBV7-9 and TRBJ2-3, with TRBD2 matching over 11 bases. The CDR3 consists of 16 residues. The V and J ends lost 1 base and 5 bases, in that order; junction bases with no gene match: 5. Germline CDR1 and CDR2: SEHNR and FQNEAQ (reference sequence). CDR3 in amino acids: CASSLGSGRALDTQYF. Here the CDR3 DNA reads TGTGCCAGCAGCTTAGGTAGCGGGAGGGCCCTAGATACGCAGTATTTT.

CDR3 in DNA: TGTGCCAGTAGTGAGGACAGGGATCTGGGCACTGAAGCTTTCTTT. This sequence encodes CASSEDRDLGTEAFF. The chain has TRBV19 and TRBJ1-1, with 8 bases matching TRBD1. Unmatched junction bases numbered 9, after V lost 5 bases and J lost 4 bases. The germline V gene has CDR1 LNHDA and CDR2 SQIVND (reference sequence). The CDR3 spans 15 residues.

This clone has just a few counts. The chain links TRBV19 to TRBJ2-6; 12 bases are a match to TRBD2. CDR1 is LNHDA, CDR2 SQIVND, per germline (reference sequence). The ends lost 5 bases at V and 0 bases at J; junction bases unmatched: 8. The CDR3 is made up of 19 amino acids. CDR3: CASSATGTSGSSGANVLTF. As DNA, the CDR3 is TGTGCCAGTAGTGCCACCGGGACTAGCGGGTCCTCTGGGGCCAACGTCCTGACTTTC.

The V gene is TRBV29-1, the J gene TRBJ2-5; D is perhaps TRBD2 (5 bases). V was shortened by 6 bases and J by 5 bases, with 10 bases between the two germline ends. CDR1 SQVTM and CDR2 ANQGSEA come from the germline V gene. There are 11 residues in the CDR3. CDR3 coding DNA: TGCAGCGTCGGGGATGGGGAGACCCAGTACTTC. Its protein product is CSVGDGETQYF.

The rearrangement uses TRBV3-1 (or the pseudogene TRBV3-2) and TRBJ1-6; D not resolved. The CDR3 totals 15 residues. Germline V CDR1 and CDR2: LGHDT, YNNKEL (reference sequence). V was trimmed by 5 bases and J by 5 bases, leaving 13 bases between them. The CDR3 spells CASSEGGSHNSPLHF. CDR3 DNA: TGTGCCAGCAGCGAGGGAGGATCCCATAATTCACCCCTCCACTTT.

The chain links TRBV7-9 to TRBJ1-1, with D maybe TRBD1 (5 bases). The CDR3 totals 13 residues. V dropped 4 bases and J dropped 1 base, with 7 bases sitting between them. From germline, CDR1 is SEHNR and CDR2 FQNEAQ (reference sequence). The CDR3 loop is CASSSGQNTEAFF. The CDR3 coding sequence is TGTGCCAGCAGCTCTGGACAGAACACTGAAGCTTTCTTT. The variable domain in full, completed from reference TRBV7-9 and TRBJ1-1, reads DTGVSQNPRHKITKRGQNVTFRCDPISEHNRLYWYRQTLGQGPEFLTYFQNEAQLEKSRLLSDRFSAERPKGSFSTLEIQRTEQGDSAMYLCASSSGQNTEAFFGQGTRLTVV.

The chain is built from TRBV19 and TRBJ1-1; 8 bases line up with TRBD1. This CDR3 has 15 amino acids. The germline gives CDR1 LNHDA, CDR2 SQIVND (reference sequence). The junction had 7 bases not matched to a gene; V was cut back by 4 bases and J by 3 bases. The CDR3 loop reads CASSNRQGTHTEAFF. The DNA for the CDR3 is TGTGCCAGTAGTAACAGACAGGGGACGCACACTGAAGCTTTCTTT.

The chain uses TRBV9 and TRBJ1-1, with 7 bases identical to TRBD1. Germline CDR1 reads SGDLS; CDR2 reads YYNGEE. Trimming removed 0 bases from V and 5 bases from J; junction bases left unmatched: 4. The CDR3 is 14 amino acids. The CDR3 DNA reads TGTGCCAGCAGCGTAGAGGCAGGGGGAACTGAAGCTTTCTTT. Translation: CASSVEAGGTEAFF. The variable domain in full, completed from reference TRBV9 and TRBJ1-1, reads DSGVTQTPKHLITATGQRVTLRCSPRSGDLSVYWYQQSLDQGLQFLIQYYNGEERAKGNILERFSAQQFPDLHSELNLSSLELGDSALYFCASSVEAGGTEAFFGQGTRLTVV.

J is TRBJ2-5 and V is TRBV27; 11 bases are shared with TRBD1. The trim removed 4 bases at V and 5 bases at J, leaving 9 bases unmatched. The germline CDR1 and CDR2 sequences are MNHEY and SMNVEV (reference sequence). The CDR3 totals 16 residues. The CDR3: CASSYGTGGPQETQYF. The CDR3 DNA follows: TGTGCCAGCAGTTACGGGACAGGGGGTCCCCAGGAGACCCAGTACTTC.

The chain combines TRBV5-1 with TRBJ2-2, with 10 bases identical to TRBD2. The J segment lost 6 bases and the V segment lost 1 base, leaving 3 bases of the junction unmatched. Germline values: CDR1 SGHRS, CDR2 YFSETQ. The CDR3 covers 15 residues. The CDR3 sequence: CASSLSLAGAGELFF. The CDR3 nucleotides read TGCGCCAGCAGCTTGAGCCTAGCGGGGGCCGGGGAGCTGTTTTTT.

As concerns this clone: This same CDR3 is encoded by further DNA sequences in the sample. CDR3 DNA sequence: TGCAGCGTTGCCACAGGGGGTGGAACTGAAGCTTTCTTT. Translation: CSVATGGGTEAFF. The chain carries TRBV29-1 and TRBJ1-1, with TRBD1 matching 8 bases. CDR1 is SQVTM and CDR2 is ANQGSEA in the germline V gene. Trimming took 4 bases from V and 5 from J; bases not matched to a gene: 6. The CDR3 runs 13 residues.

The table lists this clone with a count of one. The chain carries TRBV5-6 and TRBJ2-5, with TRBD2 as a possible D gene (5 bases). Germline-derived CDR1 and CDR2 are SGHDT and YYEEEE. The CDR3 totals 14 residues. Trimming took 2 bases from V and 4 from J, leaving 12 bases between them. CDR3 residues: CASSFILVPETQYF. In nucleotides, the CDR3 is TGTGCCAGCAGCTTCATACTAGTCCCAGAGACCCAGTACTTC.

The V call is TRBV5-1, the J call TRBJ2-2; D is ambiguous. In germline, CDR1 is SGHRS, CDR2 YFSETQ. The CDR3 contains 13 residues. The ends were cut back, 1 base at V and 6 bases at J, with 7 bases in the middle. Here the CDR3 DNA reads TGCGCCAGCAGCTTGAGAGGCCCCGGGGAGCTGTTTTTT. Translated, it gives CASSLRGPGELFF.

This clone has just one count. This chain links TRBV7-2 with TRBJ2-1; 7 nucleotides line up with TRBD2. V trimming: 2 bases; J trimming: 2 bases; junction bases outside the gene matches: 6. Germline CDR1 and CDR2: SGHTA and FQGNSA. The CDR3 extends over 16 amino acids. CDR3 DNA sequence: TGTGCCAGCAGCTTAAGGCCAGCGGGGACCTACAATGAGCAGTTCTTC. This encodes CASSLRPAGTYNEQFF.

The chain recombines TRBV5-8 with TRBJ2-7; 7 bases agree with TRBD1. Germline loops: CDR1 SGHTS, CDR2 YDEGEE. The CDR3 runs to 14 residues. With 3 bases clipped from V and 5 bases from J, the junction kept 8 bases outside the gene matches. The CDR3 sequence: CASSYLQGRHEQYF. The CDR3 bases are TGTGCCAGCAGCTACTTACAGGGGCGCCACGAGCAGTACTTC.

The J gene is TRBJ2-1, the V gene TRBV30; 14 nucleotides line up with TRBD2. Trimming at V came to 2 bases and at J to 10 bases, leaving 10 bases not matched to a gene. The CDR3 is 16 amino acids. CDR1 is GTSNPN and CDR2 is SVGIG in the germline V gene (reference sequence). The CDR3 DNA sequence: TGTGCCTGGAGTCGAAGACTAGCGGGAGGGGCTGGGGAGCAGTTCTTC. Encoded protein: CAWSRRLAGGAGEQFF. Filled out from reference TRBV30 and TRBJ2-1, the complete variable domain reads SQTIHQWPATLVQPVGSPLSLECTVEGTSNPNLYWYRQAAGRGLQLLFYSVGIGQISSEVPQNLSASRPQDRQFILSSKKLLLSDSGFYLCAWSRRLAGGAGEQFFGPGTRLTVL.

The chain joins TRBV5-1 to TRBJ1-4; TRBD1 aligns across 8 bases. This CDR3 is 14 amino acids long. From germline, CDR1 is SGHRS and CDR2 YFSETQ. V gave up 3 bases and J gave up 9 bases; unmatched junction bases: 7. The CDR3 region is CASSSGGAEQKLFF. The CDR3 DNA is TGCGCCAGCAGCTCAGGGGGCGCGGAACAAAAACTGTTTTTT.